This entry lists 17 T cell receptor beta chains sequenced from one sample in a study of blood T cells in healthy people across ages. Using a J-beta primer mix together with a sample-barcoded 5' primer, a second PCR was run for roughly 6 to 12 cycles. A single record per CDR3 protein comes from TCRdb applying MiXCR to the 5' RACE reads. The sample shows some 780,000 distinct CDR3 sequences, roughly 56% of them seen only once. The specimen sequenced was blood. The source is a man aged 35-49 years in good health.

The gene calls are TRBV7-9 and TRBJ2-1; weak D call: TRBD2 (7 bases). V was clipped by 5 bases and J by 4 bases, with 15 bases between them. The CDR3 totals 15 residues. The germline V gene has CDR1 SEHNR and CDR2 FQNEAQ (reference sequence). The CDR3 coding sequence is TGTGCCAGCAGCACTCGGGGGGCGAGTTACAATGAGCAGTTCTTC. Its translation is CASSTRGASYNEQFF.

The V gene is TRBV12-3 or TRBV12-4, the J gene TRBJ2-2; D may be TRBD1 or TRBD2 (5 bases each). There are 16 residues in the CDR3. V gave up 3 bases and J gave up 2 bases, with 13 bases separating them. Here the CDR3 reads CASSLLSGTNTGELFF. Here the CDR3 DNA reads TGTGCCAGCAGTTTGCTGTCGGGGACCAACACCGGGGAGCTGTTTTTT.

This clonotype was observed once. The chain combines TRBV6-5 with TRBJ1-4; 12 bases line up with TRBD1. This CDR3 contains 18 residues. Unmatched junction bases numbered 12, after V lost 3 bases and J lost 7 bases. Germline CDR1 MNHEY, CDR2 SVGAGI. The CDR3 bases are TGTGCCAGCAGTTATGGGACAGGGGGCGCAGCTCGGGCTGAAAAACTGTTTTTT. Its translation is CASSYGTGGAARAEKLFF.

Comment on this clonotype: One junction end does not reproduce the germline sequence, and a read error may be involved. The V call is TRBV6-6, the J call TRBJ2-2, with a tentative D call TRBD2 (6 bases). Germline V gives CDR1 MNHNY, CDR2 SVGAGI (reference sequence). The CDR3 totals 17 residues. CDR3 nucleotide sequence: TGTGCCGGCAGTTACTCGTTGGGTAGCGGGAACACCGGGGAGCTGTTTTTT. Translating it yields CAGSYSLGSGNTGELFF.

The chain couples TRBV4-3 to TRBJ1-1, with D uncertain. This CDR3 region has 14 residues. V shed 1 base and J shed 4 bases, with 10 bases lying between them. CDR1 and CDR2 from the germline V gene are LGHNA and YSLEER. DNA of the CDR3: TGCGCCAGCAGCCAAGGGCCCTTAGGCACTGAAGCTTTCTTT. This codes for CASSQGPLGTEAFF.

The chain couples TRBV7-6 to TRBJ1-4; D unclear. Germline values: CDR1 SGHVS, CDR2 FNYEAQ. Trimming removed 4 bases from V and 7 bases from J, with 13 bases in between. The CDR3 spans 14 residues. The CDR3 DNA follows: TGTGCCAGCAGCTCTTTCGGGATAGGTGAAAAACTGTTTTTT. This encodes CASSSFGIGEKLFF.

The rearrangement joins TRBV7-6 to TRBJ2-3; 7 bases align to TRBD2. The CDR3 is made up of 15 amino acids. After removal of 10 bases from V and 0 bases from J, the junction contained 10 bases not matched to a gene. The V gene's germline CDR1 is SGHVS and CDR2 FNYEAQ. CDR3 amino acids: CATQRTGGSTDTQYF. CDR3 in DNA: TGTGCCACCCAGAGGACGGGGGGAAGCACAGATACGCAGTATTTT.

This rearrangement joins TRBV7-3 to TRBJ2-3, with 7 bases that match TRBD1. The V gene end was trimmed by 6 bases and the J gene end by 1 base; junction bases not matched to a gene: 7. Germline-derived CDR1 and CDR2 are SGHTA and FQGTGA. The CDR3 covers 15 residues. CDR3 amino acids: CASSSTGVGTDTQYF. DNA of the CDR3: TGTGCCAGCAGTTCTACAGGGGTGGGCACAGATACGCAGTATTTT. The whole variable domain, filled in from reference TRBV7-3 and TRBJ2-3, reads GAGVSQTPSNKVTEKGKYVELRCDPISGHTALYWYRQSLGQGPEFLIYFQGTGAADDSGLPNDRFFAVRPEGSVSTLKIQRTERGDSAVYLCASSSTGVGTDTQYFGPGTRLTVL.

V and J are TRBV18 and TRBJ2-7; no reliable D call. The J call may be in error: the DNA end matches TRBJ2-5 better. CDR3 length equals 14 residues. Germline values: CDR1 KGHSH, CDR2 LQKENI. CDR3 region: CASSPNGVPETQYF. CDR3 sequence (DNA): TGTGCCAGCTCACCCAACGGAGTCCCAGAGACCCAGTACTTC.

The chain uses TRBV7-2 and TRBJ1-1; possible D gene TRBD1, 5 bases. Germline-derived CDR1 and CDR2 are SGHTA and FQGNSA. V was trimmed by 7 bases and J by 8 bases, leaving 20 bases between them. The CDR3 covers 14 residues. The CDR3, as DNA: TGTGCCAGCAACCGCCCAGGGACCTACCTAGAAGCTTTCTTT. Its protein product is CASNRPGTYLEAFF.

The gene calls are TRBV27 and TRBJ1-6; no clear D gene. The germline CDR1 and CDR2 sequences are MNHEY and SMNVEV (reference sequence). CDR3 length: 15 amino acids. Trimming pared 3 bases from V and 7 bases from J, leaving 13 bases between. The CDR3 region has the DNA TGTGCCAGCAGTTTTGACGCTTGGGTGAATTCACCCCTCCACTTT. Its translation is CASSFDAWVNSPLHF.

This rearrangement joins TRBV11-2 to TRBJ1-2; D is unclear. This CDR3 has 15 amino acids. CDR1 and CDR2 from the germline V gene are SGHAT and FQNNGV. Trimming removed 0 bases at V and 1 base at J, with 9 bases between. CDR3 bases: TGTGCCAGCAGCTTAGAGGGTCGGCTTAACTATGGCTACACCTTC. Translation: CASSLEGRLNYGYTF.

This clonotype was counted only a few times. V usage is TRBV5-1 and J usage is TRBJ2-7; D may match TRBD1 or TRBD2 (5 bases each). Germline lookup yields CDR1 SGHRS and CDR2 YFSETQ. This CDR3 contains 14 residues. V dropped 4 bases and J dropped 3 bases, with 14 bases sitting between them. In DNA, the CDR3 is TGCGCCAGCAGCCCGCAGAGGGGAAACTACGAGCAGTACTTC. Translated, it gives CASSPQRGNYEQYF.

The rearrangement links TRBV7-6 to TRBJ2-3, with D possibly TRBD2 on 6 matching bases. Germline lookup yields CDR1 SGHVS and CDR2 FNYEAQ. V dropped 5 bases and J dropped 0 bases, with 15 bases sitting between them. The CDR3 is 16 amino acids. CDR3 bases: TGTGCCAGCAGCCCCCGCCCAGCGGGCAGCACAGATACGCAGTATTTT. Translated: CASSPRPAGSTDTQYF.

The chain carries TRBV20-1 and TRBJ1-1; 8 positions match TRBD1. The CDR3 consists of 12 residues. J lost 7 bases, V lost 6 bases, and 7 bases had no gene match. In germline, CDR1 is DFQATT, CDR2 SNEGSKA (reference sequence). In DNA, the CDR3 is TGCAGTGCGGACAGGGATAATGTTGAAGCTTTCTTT. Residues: CSADRDNVEAFF.

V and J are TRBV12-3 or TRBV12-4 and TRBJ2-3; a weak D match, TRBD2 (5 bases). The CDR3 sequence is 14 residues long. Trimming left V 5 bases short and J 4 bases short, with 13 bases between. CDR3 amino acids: CASSLGVSSDTQYF. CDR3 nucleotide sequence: TGTGCCAGCAGTCTGGGAGTGAGCTCAGATACGCAGTATTTT.

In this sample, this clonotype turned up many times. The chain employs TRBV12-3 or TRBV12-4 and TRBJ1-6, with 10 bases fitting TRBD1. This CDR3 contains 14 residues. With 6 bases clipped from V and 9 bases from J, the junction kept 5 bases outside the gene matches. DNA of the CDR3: TGTGCCAGCAGCTCCGGGACAGGGGTTTCACCCCTCCACTTT. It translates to CASSSGTGVSPLHF.